The 18 T cell receptor beta chains in this list originate from one sample, sequenced in a study of T cell responses to AZD1222 COVID-19 vaccine. Measured with immunoSEQ multiplex PCR; TCRdb has only the in-frame clones, and not every one. The sample has 90,000 to 120,000 clones, roughly 93% seen once. The sample in question was peripheral blood, obtained on day 0 of AZD1222 vaccination. The receptors come from an adult in good health.

The J gene is TRBJ2-5, the V gene TRBV5-6; no definite D call. The CDR3 runs to 14 residues. Per germline, CDR1 SGHDT and CDR2 YYEEEE. With 1 base removed from V and 3 bases from J, the gap between germline ends came to 10 bases. Here the CDR3 reads CASSLLAPKETQYF. Written as DNA, the CDR3 is TGTGCCAGCAGCTTGCTGGCCCCTAAAGAGACCCAGTACTTC.

The V call is TRBV11-3, the J call TRBJ2-3; 11 bases align to TRBD2. J gave up 3 bases and V 6 bases, and 2 bases lay outside the gene matches. This CDR3 contains 14 residues. CDR1 and CDR2 from the germline V gene are SGHNT and YENEEA. The CDR3 protein is CASSTSGSTDTQYF. The CDR3 DNA reads TGTGCCAGCAGTACTAGCGGGAGTACAGATACGCAGTATTTT. Full variable domain (missing parts from reference TRBV11-3 and TRBJ2-3): EAGVVQSPRYKIIEKKQPVAFWCNPISGHNTLYWYLQNLGQGPELLIRYENEEAVDDSQLPKDRFSAERLKGVDSTLKIQPAELGDSAVYLCASSTSGSTDTQYFGPGTRLTVL.

The chain recombines TRBV11-2 with TRBJ2-3; D might be TRBD2 (7 bases). The CDR3 is 15 residues long. V lost 3 bases and J 2 bases, leaving 12 bases between the germline ends. Germline V gene sequence: CDR1 SGHAT, CDR2 FQNNGV. The CDR3 nucleotides read TGTGCCAGCAGCTTGGGGGGGACAAACACAGATACGCAGTATTTT. It specifies CASSLGGTNTDTQYF.

The chain joins TRBV6-5 to TRBJ1-3, with D possibly matching TRBD1 (6 bases). Germline CDR1 is MNHEY and CDR2 is SVGAGI. This CDR3 is built from 15 residues. V lost 6 bases to trimming and J lost 2 bases, with 14 bases between them. The CDR3 DNA follows: TGTGCCAGCAGACCAAGAACAGGGACTGGAAACACCATATATTTT. It is translated as CASRPRTGTGNTIYF.

This chain joins TRBV28 and TRBJ2-1; the D gene is possibly TRBD2 (6 bases). CDR1 is MDHEN and CDR2 is SYDVKM in the germline V gene. This CDR3 comprises 18 residues. Trimming removed 3 bases from V and 7 bases from J, with 25 bases in between. CDR3 loop: CASSLLLPTRSTSNEQFF. The CDR3 DNA follows: TGTGCCAGCAGTTTGCTCCTACCGACTAGATCTACCTCTAATGAGCAGTTCTTC.

Here the CDR3 reads CASSLFSGNTIYF. The CDR3 coding sequence is TGTGCCAGCAGCTTGTTCAGCGGAAACACCATATATTTT. The chain has TRBV5-4 and TRBJ1-3; D is uncertain. Trimming took off 1 base at V and 4 bases at J, with 6 bases between the two ends. Germline V gene data show CDR1 as SGHNT and CDR2 as YYREEE (reference sequence). This CDR3 is 13 amino acids long. Supplemented by reference TRBV5-4 and TRBJ1-3, the full variable domain reads ETGVTQSPTHLIKTRGQQVTLRCSSQSGHNTVSWYQQALGQGPQFIFQYYREEENGRGNFPPRFSGLQFPNYSSELNVNALELDDSALYLCASSLFSGNTIYFGEGSWLTVV.

V gene TRBV7-2 combines with J gene TRBJ2-2; D call uncertain. This CDR3 is 14 amino acids long. V lost 1 base to trimming and J lost 8 bases, with 11 bases between them. Germline V gene data show CDR1 as SGHTA and CDR2 as FQGNSA. CDR3 region: CASSLGPGEGELFF. The DNA for the CDR3 is TGTGCCAGCAGCTTAGGCCCCGGCGAGGGGGAGCTGTTTTTT.

The rearrangement links TRBV14 to TRBJ2-7, with 8 bases that match TRBD2. This CDR3 has 16 amino acids. The germline V gene has CDR1 SGHDN and CDR2 FVKESK. V shed 4 bases, J shed 3 bases, and the junction held 11 bases outside the gene matches. The DNA of the CDR3 is TGTGCCAGCAGCCCTGCCGGGACTAGGCTGCTCTACGAGCAGTACTTC. Its translation is CASSPAGTRLLYEQYF.

This clone was counted once. This chain connects TRBV28 to TRBJ2-1, with TRBD2 matching 8 bases. V shed 7 bases, J shed 3 bases, and the junction held 8 bases outside the gene matches. The CDR3 length is 15 residues. CDR1 is MDHEN and CDR2 is SYDVKM in the germline V gene. The DNA for the CDR3 is TGTGCCAGCACCCTCAGCGGGAGTGACTACAATGAGCAGTTCTTC. Its protein product is CASTLSGSDYNEQFF.

The chain uses TRBV5-1 and TRBJ2-5, with D maybe TRBD2 (6 bases). Germline V gene data show CDR1 as SGHRS and CDR2 as YFSETQ. The V end was cut by 0 bases, the J end by 2 bases, with 14 bases between. The CDR3 covers 16 residues. CDR3 DNA sequence: TGCGCCAGCAGCTTGGAAGGGTGGAGGGCTCAAGAGACCCAGTACTTC. This sequence encodes CASSLEGWRAQETQYF.

The count of this clone is one. This chain uses TRBV7-2 with TRBJ2-2, with D possibly TRBD2 on 6 matching bases. Germline-derived CDR1 and CDR2 are SGHTA and FQGNSA. The CDR3 runs 13 residues. V lost 6 bases, J lost 6 bases, and 11 bases lay in between. This chain's CDR3 is CASRPLASGELFF. The CDR3, as DNA: TGTGCCAGCAGGCCGCTAGCGTCCGGGGAGCTGTTTTTT.

The sample holds many counts of this clone. The chain couples TRBV28 to TRBJ2-1; 8 nucleotides agree with TRBD1. Losses at the gene ends were 5 bases for V and 12 bases for J; bases not matched to a gene: 12. CDR1 and CDR2 from the germline V gene are MDHEN and SYDVKM. The CDR3 contains 14 residues. CDR3 nucleotides: TGTGCCAGCAGTGGACAGGGAGGTTTACTACGGCAGTTCTTC. Protein sequence: CASSGQGGLLRQFF.

In DNA, the CDR3 is TGTGCCAGCAGCCCTTGGACGGCGAACACCGGGGAGCTGTTTTTT. Translation: CASSPWTANTGELFF. This chain links TRBV7-9 with TRBJ2-2; D ambiguous. Germline CDR1 is SEHNR and CDR2 is FQNEAQ (reference sequence). Trimming left V 5 bases short and J 0 bases short, with 10 bases between. The CDR3 extends over 15 amino acids.

J is TRBJ2-7 and V is TRBV27; TRBD2 agrees at 7 bases. This CDR3 region has 12 residues. Trimming at V came to 2 bases and at J to 7 bases, leaving 2 bases not matched to a gene. The germline CDR1 and CDR2 sequences are MNHEY and SMNVEV (reference sequence). CDR3 residues: CASSLVGGEQYF. Written as DNA, the CDR3 is TGTGCCAGCAGTTTAGTGGGAGGGGAGCAGTACTTC.

With regard to this clone: At one boundary the junction diverges from the germline segment, which might be a read error. The chain is built from TRBV7-2 and TRBJ2-5; the match to TRBD2 covers 7 bases. The CDR3 has 13 amino acids. The germline gives CDR1 SGHTA, CDR2 FQGNSA. CDR3 coding DNA: TGTGCCAGCAGCTTAGTCAGCGGGGAGACGCAGTACTTC. As protein: CASSLVSGETQYF.

V and J are TRBV9 and TRBJ1-5; no clear D gene. The CDR3 contains 15 residues. Trimming took 4 bases from V and 1 from J, leaving 12 bases between them. CDR1 is SGDLS, CDR2 YYNGEE, per germline. DNA of the CDR3: TGTGCCAGCAGCCTAAGTGGTGGGAGCAATCAGCCCCAGCATTTT. Its protein product is CASSLSGGSNQPQHF.

The chain joins TRBV27 to TRBJ2-5; no definite D call. Germline loops: CDR1 MNHEY, CDR2 SMNVEV (reference sequence). V was clipped by 0 bases and J by 2 bases, with 13 bases between them. This CDR3 is built from 16 residues. The CDR3 spells CASSLSYSSLQETQYF. The CDR3 bases are TGTGCCAGCAGTTTATCCTACTCGTCCCTACAAGAGACCCAGTACTTC.

CDR3: CASSLPGTGELFF. CDR3 in DNA: TGTGCCAGCAGCTTGCCGGGGACCGGGGAGCTGTTTTTT. The chain links TRBV11-3 to TRBJ2-2; the D gene is possibly TRBD2 (5 bases). CDR1 is SGHNT, CDR2 YENEEA, per germline. The CDR3 has 13 amino acids. Trimming took 3 bases from V and 5 from J, leaving 7 bases between them.